The 9 T cell receptor beta chains in this list originate from one sample, sequenced in a study of cytomegalovirus exposure and HLA in healthy donors. With 60 Vbeta and 13 Jbeta primers, the PCR was carried out. Measured with immunoSEQ multiplex PCR; TCRdb has only the in-frame clones, and not every one. The sample comprises about 140,000 clones, more than 60% of which are singletons, and under 7.5% rests with the top ten. The sequencing input was PBMCs. The receptors were sampled from a woman between 55 and 75 years old in good health and CMV-seronegative.

The genes are TRBV5-1 and TRBJ2-2, with 10 bases identical to TRBD2. The J segment lost 1 base and the V segment lost 4 bases, leaving 4 bases of the junction unmatched. The CDR3 contains 16 residues. Germline values: CDR1 SGHRS, CDR2 YFSETQ. CDR3 in amino acids: CASSPRTSGNTGELFF. Written as DNA, the CDR3 is TGCGCCAGCAGCCCCCGGACTAGCGGGAACACCGGGGAGCTGTTTTTT.

The rearrangement uses TRBV5-1 and TRBJ2-2; perhaps TRBD1 as D (5 bases). Trimming took 4 bases from V and 1 from J, leaving 11 bases between them. Germline V gene sequence: CDR1 SGHRS, CDR2 YFSETQ. This CDR3 has 15 residues. CDR3 region: CASSPQGQNTGELFF. The CDR3, as DNA: TGCGCCAGCAGCCCCCAGGGCCAGAACACCGGGGAGCTGTTTTTT.

This chain links TRBV13 with TRBJ2-3; TRBD2 matches 7 bases. The CDR3 has 15 amino acids. V lost 6 bases, J lost 0 bases, and 6 bases stayed unmatched. The germline V gene has CDR1 PRHDT and CDR2 FYEKMQ (reference sequence). CDR3 loop: CASSKRGTSTDTQYF. Written as DNA, the CDR3 is TGTGCCAGCAGTAAGCGGGGCACTAGCACAGATACGCAGTATTTT.

With regard to this clone: The same CDR3 arises from other DNA sequences in this sample as well. This chain joins TRBV15 and TRBJ2-1, with a tentative D call TRBD2 (5 bases). V lost 1 base, J lost 7 bases, and 8 bases lay in between. The germline gives CDR1 LNHNV, CDR2 YYDKDF (reference sequence). The CDR3 contains 13 residues. CDR3 DNA sequence: TGTGCCACCAGCAGAGGCGGGTATAATGAGCAGTTCTTC. It translates to CATSRGGYNEQFF.

The genes are TRBV7-2 and TRBJ1-5; the match to TRBD1 covers 8 bases. Germline-derived CDR1 and CDR2 are SGHTA and FQGNSA. V shed 5 bases, J shed 6 bases, and the junction held 6 bases outside the gene matches. The CDR3 runs to 14 residues. The CDR3 sequence is CASSPDRAGQPQHF. In DNA form, the CDR3 reads TGTGCCAGCAGCCCGGACAGGGCCGGTCAGCCCCAGCATTTT.

The V call is TRBV18, the J call TRBJ2-7; 7 bases are a match to TRBD2. The V gene end was trimmed by 3 bases and the J gene end by 3 bases; junction bases not matched to a gene: 8. This CDR3 is built from 15 residues. Germline V gene sequence: CDR1 KGHSH, CDR2 LQKENI. CDR3 sequence: CASSPSGTTLYEQYF. CDR3 coding DNA: TGTGCCAGCTCACCTTCCGGGACTACACTCTACGAGCAGTACTTC.

The chain combines TRBV18 with TRBJ2-7, with TRBD1 as a possible D gene (5 bases). Trimming stripped 1 base from V and 5 bases from J, with 9 bases between. The CDR3 sequence is 13 residues long. From germline, CDR1 is KGHSH and CDR2 LQKENI. In nucleotides, the CDR3 is TGTGCCAGCTCACCACTCCCAGGGAACGAGCAGTACTTC. Its translation is CASSPLPGNEQYF. Variable domain in full (rest from reference TRBV18 and TRBJ2-7): NAGVMQNPRHLVRRRGQEARLRCSPMKGHSHVYWYRQLPEEGLKFMVYLQKENIIDESGMPKERFSAEFPKEGPSILRIQQVVRGDSAAYFCASSPLPGNEQYFGPGTRLTVT.

The chain is built from TRBV6-1 and TRBJ2-7; 9 positions agree with TRBD1. There are 15 residues in the CDR3. Per the germline V gene, CDR1 is MNHNS and CDR2 is SASEGT. With V trimmed by 8 bases and J by 3 bases, 11 bases remained unmatched. CDR3 DNA sequence: TGTGCCAGCGGAGGAGGGACAGGGAGCTTCTACGAGCAGTACTTC. It is translated as CASGGGTGSFYEQYF.

The chain is built from TRBV7-2 and TRBJ2-1; 9 nucleotides line up with TRBD2. CDR1 SGHTA and CDR2 FQGNSA come from the germline V gene. The CDR3 sequence is 17 residues long. V was clipped by 4 bases and J by 5 bases; unmatched bases: 12. In DNA form, the CDR3 reads TGTGCCAGCAGCTCGTTTTCTATGGCGGGAGGGAACAATGAGCAGTTCTTC. Protein: CASSSFSMAGGNNEQFF.